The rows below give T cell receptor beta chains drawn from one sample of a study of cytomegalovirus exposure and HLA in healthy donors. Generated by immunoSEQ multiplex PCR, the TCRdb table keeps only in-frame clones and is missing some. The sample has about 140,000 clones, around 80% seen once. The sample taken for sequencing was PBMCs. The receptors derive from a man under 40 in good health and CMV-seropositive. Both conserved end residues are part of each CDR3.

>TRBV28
CASSPGSGRKTQYF
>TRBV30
CAWKPEQGEETQYF
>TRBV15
CATSRDQGDTEAFF
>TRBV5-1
CASSRTRVGETGELFF
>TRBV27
CASSPGQALGGEKLFF
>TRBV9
CASSVGGGLENTGELFF
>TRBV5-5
CASSRTGDSNQPQHF
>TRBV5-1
CASSLQVDYEQYF
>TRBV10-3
CAISREQETQYF
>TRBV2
CASSENRNTEAFF
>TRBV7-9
CASSASGAGFYEQYF
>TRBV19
CASSVAERGNQPQHF
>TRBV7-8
CASSRRGAGRPVGPDTQYF
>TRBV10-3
CAISEFQGVSYGYTF
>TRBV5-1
CASRPKRGNRGEPHNQPQHF
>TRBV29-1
CSVARQGNGELFF
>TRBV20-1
CSARLANEQFF
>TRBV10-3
CAISEQGPYEQYF
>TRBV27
CASSFTGRATEAFF
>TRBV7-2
CASSSGLSSSYNEQFF
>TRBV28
CASSFGTGVGSPLHF
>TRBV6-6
CASMAEGGPQYF
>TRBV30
CAWRINRLMNTEAFF
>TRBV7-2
CASSLGAGKGLQNIQYF
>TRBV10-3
CAIAEQGNEQFF
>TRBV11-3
CASGNRAGELFF
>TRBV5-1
CASKPVLKTGSSYNEQFF
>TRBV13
CASSPRGSYEQYF
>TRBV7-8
CASSLVRGPLNTEAFF
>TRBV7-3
CASSSWPGGDTQYF
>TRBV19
CATGGEKLFF
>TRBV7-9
CASSTGTEAFF
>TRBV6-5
CASSPGVNEKLFF
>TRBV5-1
CASSLTPDRGAEAFF
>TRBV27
CASSAGGYEQYF
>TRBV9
CASSEQGTDTQYF
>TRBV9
CASSVEGVGSPLHF